A single sample is the source of the 26 T cell receptor beta chains below, sequenced in a study of blood T cell repertoires in COVID-19. Libraries were prepared by immunoSEQ multiplex PCR; TCRdb keeps only in-frame clonotypes and omits some of them. This sample has 310,000 or so clones; roughly 90% occur once, and the top ten carry approximately 4%. Input material: peripheral blood. Receptors originate from a woman aged 45-65 years with active or convalescent COVID-19.

This clone was found once. The CDR3 spells CASSVGIAGGQETQYF. DNA of the CDR3: TGTGCCAGCAGTGTAGGGATAGCGGGGGGCCAAGAGACCCAGTACTTC. J is TRBJ2-5 and V is TRBV7-6, with TRBD2 identical over 10 bases. Germline assignment: CDR1 SGHVS and CDR2 FNYEAQ. The length of the CDR3 is 16 residues. The V and J ends lost 6 bases and 1 base, in that order; junction bases with no gene match: 8.

The chain carries TRBV7-6 and TRBJ1-6, with 12 bases that match TRBD1. The CDR3 has 18 residues. Germline CDR1 and CDR2: SGHVS and FNYEAQ. The V segment lost 5 bases and the J segment 5 bases; nucleotides outside the gene matches: 10. CDR3 nucleotide sequence: TGTGCCAGCAGCCCTCGTCGGGACAGGGGGCGAGATAATTCACCCCTCCACTTT. It codes for CASSPRRDRGRDNSPLHF.

The gene calls are TRBV3-1 (or the pseudogene TRBV3-2) and TRBJ2-1; 13 positions agree with TRBD2. Germline trimming cut 0 bases from V and 0 bases from J; bases unmatched to any gene: 20. Per germline, CDR1 LGHDT and CDR2 YNNKEL (reference sequence). The CDR3 runs to 24 residues. In DNA form, the CDR3 reads TGTGCCAGCAGCCAAGATGGCCCGACTAGGATGGGACTAGCGGGAAGGAGCTCCTACAATGAGCAGTTCTTC. This codes for CASSQDGPTRMGLAGRSSYNEQFF.

The V gene is TRBV4-3, the J gene TRBJ1-1; tentative D call: TRBD1 (5 bases). V was cut by 3 bases and J by 2 bases, with 13 bases left in between. From germline, CDR1 is LGHNA and CDR2 YSLEER. This CDR3 comprises 15 residues. This chain's CDR3 is CASSHSTGGNTEAFF. The CDR3 DNA reads TGCGCCAGCAGCCATAGTACAGGCGGCAACACTGAAGCTTTCTTT.

The chain employs TRBV19 and TRBJ2-7, with 8 nucleotides matching TRBD1. Looked up from germline, CDR1 is LNHDA and CDR2 is SQIVND (reference sequence). V shed 6 bases, J shed 0 bases, and the junction held 4 bases outside the gene matches. The CDR3 is made up of 14 amino acids. This CDR3 is CASRGDRRSYEQYF. The DNA for the CDR3 is TGTGCCAGTAGAGGGGACAGGCGCTCCTACGAGCAGTACTTC.

This chain uses TRBV6-5 with TRBJ1-4, with 7 bases that match TRBD1. Losses at the gene ends were 6 bases for V and 4 bases for J; bases not matched to a gene: 8. The CDR3 is 15 residues long. CDR1 MNHEY and CDR2 SVGAGI come from the germline V gene. The CDR3 DNA sequence: TGTGCCAGCAGACCCGGGACAGCCTTTAATGAAAAACTGTTTTTT. It specifies CASRPGTAFNEKLFF.

This clone has a handful of counts. V gene TRBV9 combines with J gene TRBJ2-2; 7 bases are shared with TRBD1. The CDR3 extends over 15 amino acids. The junction had 8 bases not matched to a gene; V was cut back by 4 bases and J by 5 bases. Germline V gene sequence: CDR1 SGDLS, CDR2 YYNGEE. The CDR3 DNA is TGTGCCAGCAGCTCACGACAGGGCGGGACCGGGGAGCTGTTTTTT. Its protein product is CASSSRQGGTGELFF.

The gene calls are TRBV7-8 and TRBJ2-1; 8 positions agree with TRBD1. The trim removed 5 bases at V and 4 bases at J, leaving 7 bases unmatched. Per the germline V gene, CDR1 is SGHVS and CDR2 is FQNEAQ. The CDR3 is 15 residues long. In nucleotides, the CDR3 is TGTGCCAGCAGCCCAGGGGGCGGACCTTACAATGAGCAGTTCTTC. Protein sequence: CASSPGGGPYNEQFF.

The rearrangement joins TRBV5-5 to TRBJ2-7; maybe TRBD2 (6 bases). The CDR3 loop spans 17 amino acids. Looked up from germline, CDR1 is SGHKS and CDR2 is YYEKEE (reference sequence). V was pared by 4 bases and J by 7 bases, with 27 bases between. CDR3 DNA: TGTGCCAGCAGCCCGCCTCCGGGACGGGGGTTAAATTTGGAGCAGTACTTC. Its translation is CASSPPPGRGLNLEQYF.

V is TRBV7-9 and J is TRBJ2-7, with 7 bases matching TRBD2. V gave up 5 bases and J gave up 4 bases; unmatched junction bases: 11. The CDR3 has 15 residues. Germline lookup yields CDR1 SEHNR and CDR2 FQNEAQ (reference sequence). The CDR3 spells CASSPSGARRYEQYF. The CDR3 DNA reads TGTGCCAGCAGCCCCAGCGGGGCTAGGCGGTACGAGCAGTACTTC.

The CDR3 protein is CASSGGGYGNTEAFF. In DNA form, the CDR3 reads TGTGCCAGCAGCGGGGGCGGGTACGGGAACACTGAAGCTTTCTTT. The rearrangement joins TRBV7-6 to TRBJ1-1; D possibly corresponds to TRBD1 (6 bases). The CDR3 consists of 15 residues. Per the germline V gene, CDR1 is SGHVS and CDR2 is FNYEAQ. V lost 5 bases, J lost 1 base, and 14 bases lay in between.

V is TRBV7-8 and J is TRBJ2-7, with a tentative D call TRBD2 (5 bases). Germline assignment: CDR1 SGHVS and CDR2 FQNEAQ. V lost 2 bases to trimming and J lost 1 base, with 18 bases between them. CDR3 length: 17 amino acids. The CDR3 nucleotides read TGTGCCAGCAGCTTATTGTCTTGGAGGACTGAGTCCTACGAGCAGTACTTC. Protein sequence: CASSLLSWRTESYEQYF.

V is TRBV4-1 and J is TRBJ2-7; weak D call: TRBD1 (6 bases). CDR1 and CDR2 (germline): MGHRA, YSYEKL. V lost 0 bases and J 1 base, leaving 7 bases between the germline ends. This CDR3 contains 14 residues. CDR3 sequence: CASSQDRGSYEQYF. CDR3 nucleotide sequence: TGCGCCAGCAGCCAAGACAGGGGTTCCTACGAGCAGTACTTC.

This clone occurred a few times. The chain carries TRBV7-3 and TRBJ2-7; 7 positions agree with TRBD2. This CDR3 comprises 16 residues. CDR1 and CDR2 (germline): SGHTA, FQGTGA. The V gene end was trimmed by 5 bases and the J gene end by 1 base; junction bases not matched to a gene: 11. The CDR3 loop reads CASSVILAGRSYEQYF. The CDR3 DNA reads TGTGCCAGCAGCGTAATACTAGCCGGGAGGTCCTACGAGCAGTACTTC.

V usage is TRBV4-3 and J usage is TRBJ1-1, with 7 nucleotides matching TRBD1. The ends lost 0 bases at V and 0 bases at J; junction bases unmatched: 13. Germline V gene lookup returns CDR1 LGHNA and CDR2 YSLEER. There are 19 residues in the CDR3. CDR3 region: CASSQDSREGQLLNTEAFF. The CDR3 DNA follows: TGCGCCAGCAGCCAAGATTCGAGAGAGGGACAGCTCTTGAACACTGAAGCTTTCTTT.

This clone appeared a single time. The chain joins TRBV2 to TRBJ2-1, with TRBD1 as a possible D gene (6 bases). V lost 7 bases, J lost 2 bases, and 12 bases lay in between. The CDR3 covers 14 residues. Germline V gene sequence: CDR1 SNHLY, CDR2 FYNNEI. The DNA for the CDR3 is TGTGCCAGCATTAGCAGGGGCGCCTACAATGAGCAGTTCTTC. It translates to CASISRGAYNEQFF.

V and J are TRBV4-3 and TRBJ1-2; 9 nucleotides agree with TRBD1. CDR3 length: 16 residues. Germline assignment: CDR1 LGHNA and CDR2 YSLEER. V was pared by 4 bases and J by 0 bases, with 6 bases of the junction left unmatched. CDR3 coding DNA: TGCGCCAGCAGCCGGCCGGGACAGGGTTCTAACTATGGCTACACCTTC. Translated: CASSRPGQGSNYGYTF.

The chain uses TRBV18 and TRBJ1-2; no firm D call. CDR1 is KGHSH, CDR2 LQKENI, per germline. The CDR3 has 14 residues. Trimming took 3 bases from V and 4 from J, leaving 12 bases between them. The CDR3 coding sequence is TGTGCCAGCTCACCTAGCGACGGATCCTATGGCTACACCTTC. Its translation is CASSPSDGSYGYTF. Filled out from reference TRBV18 and TRBJ1-2, the complete variable domain reads NAGVMQNPRHLVRRRGQEARLRCSPMKGHSHVYWYRQLPEEGLKFMVYLQKENIIDESGMPKERFSAEFPKEGPSILRIQQVVRGDSAAYFCASSPSDGSYGYTFGSGTRLTVV.

The J gene is TRBJ1-1, the V gene TRBV4-3; D possibly corresponds to TRBD1 (5 bases). V lost 5 bases and J 2 bases, leaving 15 bases between the germline ends. The CDR3 sequence is 15 residues long. Germline CDR1 is LGHNA and CDR2 is YSLEER. The chain's CDR3 is CASSEGVTGNTEAFF. As DNA, the CDR3 is TGCGCCAGCAGCGAAGGGGTTACGGGAAACACTGAAGCTTTCTTT.

This clone occurred a few times. V and J are TRBV6-5 and TRBJ1-1; no clear D gene. The CDR3 is 13 residues long. CDR1 and CDR2 (germline): MNHEY, SVGAGI. V was cut by 7 bases and J by 1 base, with 10 bases left in between. Here the CDR3 DNA reads TGTGCCAGCAACGATCGGGAGAACACTGAAGCTTTCTTT. Protein sequence: CASNDRENTEAFF.

V usage is TRBV20-1 and J usage is TRBJ2-1; 9 bases match TRBD2. The CDR3 is 15 amino acids. Per germline, CDR1 DFQATT and CDR2 SNEGSKA (reference sequence). V was pared by 3 bases and J by 10 bases, with 13 bases of the junction left unmatched. The CDR3 sequence: CSASPSLGSGREQFF. CDR3 DNA: TGCAGTGCTAGTCCTTCCCTAGGGAGCGGGAGGGAGCAGTTCTTC.

The sample holds one count of this clone. The chain is built from TRBV27 and TRBJ1-5; 8 nucleotides match TRBD1. Germline values: CDR1 MNHEY, CDR2 SMNVEV (reference sequence). The CDR3 has 17 amino acids. With V trimmed by 5 bases and J by 0 bases, 9 bases remained unmatched. The CDR3: CASSKETGDFSNQPQHF. DNA of the CDR3: TGTGCCAGCAGTAAAGAGACAGGGGATTTTAGCAATCAGCCCCAGCATTTT.

This sequence joins TRBV28 and TRBJ2-7; perhaps TRBD2 as D (5 bases). Trimming took off 2 bases at V and 6 bases at J, with 11 bases between the two ends. CDR1 and CDR2 (germline): MDHEN, SYDVKM. The CDR3 is made up of 13 amino acids. The CDR3 coding sequence is TGTGCCAGCAGTTTAAGAATAGCGACCGAGCAGTACTTC. This encodes CASSLRIATEQYF.

This chain connects TRBV6-4 to TRBJ1-5; 8 positions match TRBD1. Unmatched junction bases numbered 8, after V lost 3 bases and J lost 7 bases. CDR3 length equals 15 residues. CDR1 and CDR2 from the germline V gene are MRHNA and SNTAGT. CDR3 loop: CASSEGQGIGQPQHF. Here the CDR3 DNA reads TGTGCCAGCAGTGAAGGACAGGGAATTGGACAGCCCCAGCATTTT.

The rearrangement uses TRBV27 and TRBJ2-1; 8 bases agree with TRBD2. Germline V gene lookup returns CDR1 MNHEY and CDR2 SMNVEV (reference sequence). Germline trimming cut 7 bases from V and 7 bases from J; bases unmatched to any gene: 12. This CDR3 contains 15 residues. The CDR3 region has the DNA TGTGCCAGCAAGGACGGGGGGGCCTGGGGAAATGAGCAGTTCTTC. Translated, it gives CASKDGGAWGNEQFF.

V and J are TRBV3-1 (or the pseudogene TRBV3-2) and TRBJ1-3, with D perhaps matching TRBD1 (5 bases). V lost 3 bases, J lost 4 bases, and 7 bases lay in between. In germline, CDR1 is LGHDT, CDR2 YNNKEL (reference sequence). This CDR3 comprises 13 residues. The DNA of the CDR3 is TGTGCCAGCAGCCAGGGGCTGGGAAACACCATATATTTT. Protein product: CASSQGLGNTIYF.